The 14 T cell receptor beta chains below come from one sample, sequenced in a study of blood T cells in healthy people across ages. Then a second PCR, running roughly 6 to 11 cycles, was carried out with a sample-barcoded 5' primer and a J-beta primer mix. MiXCR was run by TCRdb on the 5' RACE reads, yielding one entry per CDR3 protein. This table holds about 590,000 distinct CDR3 sequences, 25% to 30% found once. Sequencing was done on a sample of blood. These receptor sequences come from a woman of 80 years or more in good health.

This clonotype appeared a single time. This could be a read error, since a much larger clone is one nucleotide away. As the CDR3 is not closed by the conserved phenylalanine or tryptophan, this likely results from a read error. CDR3 sequence reads: CASSPVGGETQYL. The CDR3 DNA reads as TGTGCCAGCAGCCCGGTGGGGGGGGAGACCCAGTACTTA. V usage is TRBV7-7 and J usage is TRBJ2-7; TRBD2 agrees at 7 bases. The end of the DNA aligns better with TRBJ2-5, so the J call may be wrong. There are 13 residues in the CDR3. Looked up from germline, CDR1 is SSHAT and CDR2 is FNYEAQ (reference sequence).

This clonotype was detected ten times or more. J is TRBJ1-6 and V is TRBV7-2; the match to TRBD1 covers 8 bases. V lost 5 bases to trimming and J lost 9 bases; unmatched junction nucleotides: 12. Germline V gene lookup returns CDR1 SGHTA and CDR2 FQGNSA. The CDR3 covers 16 residues. The CDR3 DNA reads as TGTGCCAGCAGCGTCTCGCCCAGGGGGCAAGGTTCACCCCTCCACTTT. This sequence encodes CASSVSPRGQGSPLHF.

At least ten counts were recorded for this clonotype. The V and J genes are TRBV7-2 and TRBJ1-1; 7 bases are shared with TRBD1. J gave up 1 base and V 2 bases, and 4 bases lay outside the gene matches. The germline CDR1 and CDR2 sequences are SGHTA and FQGNSA. The CDR3 spans 15 residues. CDR3 amino acids: CASSLTGAWNTEAFF. The CDR3 nucleotides are TGTGCCAGCAGCTTAACAGGGGCCTGGAACACTGAAGCTTTCTTT.

This clonotype was counted many times. The DNA for the CDR3 is TGTGCCAGCAGAACGACAGGTCTGAACACTGAAGCTTTCTTT. This sequence encodes CASRTTGLNTEAFF. This chain links TRBV12-3 or TRBV12-4 with TRBJ1-1; the D gene is possibly TRBD1 (6 bases). Trimming cost V 6 bases and J 0 bases, with 11 bases left between them. The CDR3 covers 14 residues.

This clonotype was picked up many times. V usage is TRBV27 and J usage is TRBJ1-5, with D possibly TRBD1 on 6 matching bases. The V end lost 7 bases, the J end lost 7 bases, and 17 bases lay between the germline ends. Germline CDR1 is MNHEY and CDR2 is SMNVEV (reference sequence). This CDR3 is 14 amino acids long. This CDR3 reads CASNKQGAGQPQHF. In DNA, the CDR3 is TGTGCCAGCAACAAACAGGGCGCCGGGCAGCCCCAGCATTTT.

The V and J genes are TRBV5-5 and TRBJ1-3; 9 positions agree with TRBD1. Germline-derived CDR1 and CDR2 are SGHKS and YYEKEE (reference sequence). J gave up 2 bases and V 2 bases, and 11 bases lay outside the gene matches. The CDR3 is 18 residues long. In DNA, the CDR3 is TGTGCCAGCAGCTTCGGACAGGGGCGGCTGAACGCTGGAAACACCATATATTTT. Protein: CASSFGQGRLNAGNTIYF.

This chain links TRBV12-3 or TRBV12-4 with TRBJ1-2; D might be TRBD1 (5 bases). The CDR3 is made up of 15 amino acids. V shed 4 bases and J shed 1 base, with 13 bases lying between them. CDR3 DNA: TGTGCCAGCAGTTCGAGACAGAATTTTAACTATGGCTACACCTTC. Protein product: CASSSRQNFNYGYTF.

A few counts support this clonotype. The V call is TRBV14, the J call TRBJ2-1; no clear D gene. Deletions cut 1 base from V and 6 bases from J, with 7 bases between. Germline CDR1 reads SGHDN; CDR2 reads FVKESK. The CDR3 is made up of 13 amino acids. The CDR3: CASSQALSNEQFF. In nucleotides, the CDR3 is TGTGCCAGCAGCCAAGCCCTTTCCAATGAGCAGTTCTTC.

The rearrangement joins TRBV5-5 to TRBJ1-1; D might be TRBD1 (5 bases). Trimming took 6 bases from V and 0 from J, leaving 15 bases between them. The germline V gene has CDR1 SGHKS and CDR2 YYEKEE (reference sequence). CDR3 length equals 15 residues. As DNA, the CDR3 is TGTGCCAGCAACTTACCGGGACGGATGAACACTGAAGCTTTCTTT. Its protein is CASNLPGRMNTEAFF.

This clonotype has a count of ten or more. The chain uses TRBV20-1 and TRBJ2-5; 9 bases match TRBD1. V gave up 3 bases and J gave up 5 bases; unmatched junction bases: 10. This CDR3 comprises 15 residues. The germline CDR1 and CDR2 sequences are DFQATT and SNEGSKA (reference sequence). CDR3 sequence: CSASLPGTGMETQYF. The CDR3 DNA follows: TGCAGTGCTAGCCTCCCCGGGACAGGGATGGAGACCCAGTACTTC.

Ten or more counts support this clonotype. CDR3 in DNA: TGTGCCAGTCGACGAGGGGCAGGCTACACCTTC. Encoded protein: CASRRGAGYTF. The rearrangement uses TRBV6-2 or TRBV6-3 and TRBJ1-2, with D possibly being TRBD1 (5 bases). Trimming removed 9 bases at V and 8 bases at J, with 13 bases between. In germline, CDR1 is MNHEY, CDR2 SVGEGT. This CDR3 spans 11 amino acids.

CDR3 loop: CASSLAWAGGQFF. CDR3 DNA: TGTGCCAGCAGCTTAGCGTGGGCGGGGGGGCAGTTCTTC. The chain carries TRBV7-2 and TRBJ2-1; 8 bases are shared with TRBD2. The CDR3 totals 13 residues. J gave up 12 bases and V 0 bases, and 4 bases lay outside the gene matches. Per the germline V gene, CDR1 is SGHTA and CDR2 is FQGNSA.

The chain is built from TRBV20-1 and TRBJ1-5; D unresolved. In germline, CDR1 is DFQATT, CDR2 SNEGSKA (reference sequence). There are 15 residues in the CDR3. The germline V and J ends were trimmed by 0 bases and 1 base, with 10 bases remaining between them. The CDR3 loop reads CSARDLGKSNQPQHF. CDR3 nucleotides: TGCAGTGCTAGAGATTTGGGTAAAAGCAATCAGCCCCAGCATTTT.

The gene calls are TRBV20-1 and TRBJ2-5; TRBD2 is a possible D gene (5 bases). Judging by the DNA end, TRBJ2-7 fits better; the J call may be wrong. Germline V lookup: CDR1 DFQATT, CDR2 SNEGSKA (reference sequence). The CDR3 spans 13 residues. For the CDR3, the DNA is TGCAGTGCTAGCGGGGATTGGGCAAGCGAGCAGTACTTC. It translates to CSASGDWASEQYF.